This paragraph covers one TCR beta chain sequence. Its antigen remains unknown. Only in-frame clones appear in the TCRdb table, and some are missing; sequencing was by immunoSEQ multiplex PCR. Seen here are roughly 35,000 clones, about 66% observed once, and the top ten hold under 15%. This entry is derived from a study of vaccination effects on CD4 cells after COVID-19. Points from the study as a whole: Clones from infection and from vaccination both contracted markedly late after vaccination. A shortage of convalescent patients and an absence of early post-infection timepoints characterized the study.

V shed 5 bases and J 5 bases; nucleotides not matched to a gene: 6. CDR1 SEHNR and CDR2 FQNEAQ come from the germline V gene (reference sequence). The CDR3 runs to 14 residues. Using viral peptide pools, the ViraFEST assay grew out antigen-specific CD4+ T cells prior to sequencing. Researchers isolated CD4+ T cells once about eleven days of culture had elapsed. None of these healthy vaccinees had been infected with SARS-CoV-2 before vaccination. Supplemented with 8.5 to 10 IU/ml IL-2 and 10 ug/ml peptides, some 2 million PBMC per well were kept in culture. Half the medium was replaced with IL-2 medium on days 3 and 7.

The sample consisted of CD4+ T cells from PBMCs cultured with HCoV-OC43 spike peptides, taken before COVID-19 vaccination. Indicated subset: HCoV-OC43 spike overlapping peptide pool stimulation. The sequence was collected from a human donor who received a COVID-19 vaccine. The chain is built from TRBV7-9 and TRBJ2-5; 9 nucleotides line up with TRBD2. This CDR3 is CASSPWSGRETQYF. Written as DNA, the CDR3 is TGTGCCAGCAGCCCGTGGAGCGGGAGGGAGACCCAGTACTTC.